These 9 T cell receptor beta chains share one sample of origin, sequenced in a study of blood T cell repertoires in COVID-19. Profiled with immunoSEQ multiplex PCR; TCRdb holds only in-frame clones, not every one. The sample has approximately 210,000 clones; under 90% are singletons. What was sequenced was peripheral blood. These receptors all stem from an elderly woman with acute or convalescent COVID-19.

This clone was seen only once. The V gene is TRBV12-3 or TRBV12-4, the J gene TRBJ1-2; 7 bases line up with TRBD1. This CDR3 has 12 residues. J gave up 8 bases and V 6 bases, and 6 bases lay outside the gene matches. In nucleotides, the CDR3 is TGTGCCAGCAGCCACAGGGGTTCAGGCTACACCTTC. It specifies CASSHRGSGYTF.

In DNA, the CDR3 is TGTGCCAGCAGCTCTCAGGGAGGTGATAATTCACCCCTCCACTTT. Its translation: CASSSQGGDNSPLHF. The rearrangement links TRBV7-3 to TRBJ1-6; D possibly corresponds to TRBD1 (5 bases). This CDR3 contains 15 residues. Trimming stripped 4 bases from V and 5 bases from J, with 12 bases between. The V gene's germline CDR1 is SGHTA and CDR2 FQGTGA.

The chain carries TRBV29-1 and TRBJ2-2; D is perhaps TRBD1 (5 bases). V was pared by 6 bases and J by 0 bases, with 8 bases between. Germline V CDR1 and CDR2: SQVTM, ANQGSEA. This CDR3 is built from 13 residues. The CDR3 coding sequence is TGCAGCGTGGACATTACGAACACCGGGGAGCTGTTTTTT. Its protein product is CSVDITNTGELFF.

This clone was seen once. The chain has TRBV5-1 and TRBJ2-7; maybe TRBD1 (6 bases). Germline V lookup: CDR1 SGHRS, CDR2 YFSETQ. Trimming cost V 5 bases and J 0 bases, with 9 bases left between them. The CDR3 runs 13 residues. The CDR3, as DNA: TGCGCCAGCAGACAGGGTTCCTCCTACGAGCAGTACTTC. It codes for CASRQGSSYEQYF.

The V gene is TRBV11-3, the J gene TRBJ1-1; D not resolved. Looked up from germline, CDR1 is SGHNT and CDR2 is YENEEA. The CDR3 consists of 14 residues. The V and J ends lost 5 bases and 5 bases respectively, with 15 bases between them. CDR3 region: CASSRGSRGTEAFF. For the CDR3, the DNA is TGTGCCAGCAGCCGGGGAAGCCGTGGTACTGAAGCTTTCTTT. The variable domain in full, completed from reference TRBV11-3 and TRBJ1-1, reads EAGVVQSPRYKIIEKKQPVAFWCNPISGHNTLYWYLQNLGQGPELLIRYENEEAVDDSQLPKDRFSAERLKGVDSTLKIQPAELGDSAVYLCASSRGSRGTEAFFGQGTRLTVV.

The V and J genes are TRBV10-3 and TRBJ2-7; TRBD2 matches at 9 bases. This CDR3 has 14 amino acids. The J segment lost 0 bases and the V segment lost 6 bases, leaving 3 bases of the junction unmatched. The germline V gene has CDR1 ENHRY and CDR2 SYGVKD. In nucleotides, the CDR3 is TGTGCCATCAGAAGACTAGCGGACTCCTACGAGCAGTACTTC. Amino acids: CAIRRLADSYEQYF.

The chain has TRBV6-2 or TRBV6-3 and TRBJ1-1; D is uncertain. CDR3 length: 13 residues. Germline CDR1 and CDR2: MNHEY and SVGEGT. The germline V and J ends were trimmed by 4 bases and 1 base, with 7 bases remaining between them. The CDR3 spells CASSSTPNTEAFF. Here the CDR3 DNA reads TGTGCCAGCAGTTCAACACCGAACACTGAAGCTTTCTTT.

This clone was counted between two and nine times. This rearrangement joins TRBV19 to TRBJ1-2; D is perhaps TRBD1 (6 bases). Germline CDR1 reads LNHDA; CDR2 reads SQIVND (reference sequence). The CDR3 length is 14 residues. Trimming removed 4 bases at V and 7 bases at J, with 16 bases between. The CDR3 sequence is CASSTYRASGGYTF. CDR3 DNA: TGTGCCAGTAGTACCTACAGGGCCTCGGGTGGCTACACCTTC.

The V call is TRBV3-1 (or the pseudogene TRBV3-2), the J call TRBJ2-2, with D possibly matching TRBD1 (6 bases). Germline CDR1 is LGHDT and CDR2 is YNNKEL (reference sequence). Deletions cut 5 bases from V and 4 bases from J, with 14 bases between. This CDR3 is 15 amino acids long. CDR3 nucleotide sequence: TGTGCCAGCAGCGTTCTGGGACATTCCACCGGGGAGCTGTTTTTT. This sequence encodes CASSVLGHSTGELFF.